The entry below gives a single T cell receptor (beta chain) sequence along with its context. This clonotype occurred a few times. Its antigen is unknown. Base-call qualities are not available, and no considerably larger clone is one nucleotide away. The data belong to a study of T cells after yellow fever vaccination (dated by TCRdb to the late 2010s). With respect to the entire study: Libraries from fractions with low cell numbers were prepared with the SMART-Seq v4 Ultra Low Input RNA kit. To track T-cell clones before and after primary and booster YFV17D yellow fever vaccination, bulk TCR alpha and beta repertoires were sequenced longitudinally. Two healthy male donors made up the cohort, one aged 18 to 30 years and the other aged 30 to 40 years. Blood was drawn at multiple timepoints before and after primary and secondary immunization, with bulk PBMC replicates and cell subsets isolated. Overall study results and their limits: A small share of clonotypes was detected in both CD4 and CD8 compartments, with the overlap likely arising from convergent recombination. Most clones expanded after primary vaccination were re-detected after the booster (96% of CD4 and about 88% of CD8), suggesting broad memory maintenance. Computational filtering was needed because FACS-sorted repertoires could contain abundant contaminating clonotypes from the bulk population. Because only a couple of donors were included in the study, the extent to which the findings can be generalized is limited. The secondary T-cell response was weaker than the primary response but faster, peaking on day 5 instead of day 15.

TCR cDNA was made using 5'RACE template switching, a step that added a universal primer site and unique molecular identifiers. Priming for cDNA synthesis came from both the TCR alpha and TCR beta constant segments. Library amplification involved two PCR steps, and the second step added sample barcodes and sequencing adapters. Sequencing of libraries was done on Illumina HiSeq 2500 (2x100 bp) or NovaSeq (2x150 bp). The original pipeline was this. MIGEC was used to demultiplex reads and collapse the reads into UMI consensus sequences, and MiXCR was used for V(D)J alignment. Using edgeR on replicate PBMC samples, clonotypes were called vaccine-responding if FDR was below 0.01 and the log2 fold change was above 5 up to day 15. Each bulk clonotype was labeled CD4 or CD8 based on which sequenced repertoire, CD4 or CD8, contained the clonotype at higher abundance. TCRdb trimmed the raw reads at Q25, called clones with MiXCR and kept productive beta chains. Here each entry gathers all rows of one CDR3 protein and keeps the most common genes and DNA. Here the V and J calls rest on TCRdb's processing, not on the authors' analysis. Counted in this sample were 170,000 or so distinct CDR3 sequences; approximately 6.2% of them appeared once. The ten largest account for roughly 3% of the sample.

The sample's treatment or condition, from its label and the paper: live attenuated yellow fever vaccine strain. PBMCs were isolated from peripheral blood using a standard Ficoll-Paque protocol. Dynabeads CD4 and CD8 positive selection kits were used to isolate the CD4 and CD8 T-cell fractions. TriZol was used to extract RNA from bulk PBMCs, from CD4 and CD8 fractions, and from dextramer-positive and dextramer-negative fractions. Via the germline V gene (reference sequence), CDR1 is MNHNY and CDR2 SVGAGI. V is clipped by 3 bases and J by 6 bases, and the sequence between their germline boundaries is 9 bases long. From cysteine to phenylalanine, the CDR3 is 13 amino acids long. Just CDR3 DNA is preserved here, 39 bases in frame from base 1.

This clonotype was obtained from a man younger than 30 who received the YFV17D yellow fever vaccine. The sequencing used CD4+ T cells sorted from PBMCs, collected on the day of the first yellow fever vaccination. The V gene is TRBV6-6 and the J gene is TRBJ1-5; a weak D assignment points to TRBD1 (5 bases agree). Here the CDR3 is given as CASSYTGGQPQHF. The DNA sequence is as follows: TGTGCCAGCAGTTATACAGGTGGTCAGCCCCAGCATTTT.